The present entry profiles one T cell receptor (beta chain) with its context. The antigen remains unidentified. The record originates from a study of Graves' ophthalmopathy and Graves' hyperthyroidism. V was pared by 10 bases and J by 0 bases, with 12 bases between. The germline V gene encodes CDR1 MGHDK and CDR2 SYGVNS. The length of the CDR3 is 13 residues. From RNA, the CDR3 regions of TCR beta chains were amplified and sequenced. Second-round multiplex PCR came after a first-round RT-PCR that employed HTBI primers. From the multiplex PCR reads, TCRdb called clonotypes with MiXCR, one entry per CDR3 protein. The sample includes more than 1,000,000 distinct CDR3 sequences, 35% to 45% of them seen just once. Study results and limitations: Thyroid clonotypes that were expanded above 0.001 frequency mostly also appeared in blood. Separation of ophthalmopathy from stable hyperthyroidism was achieved by a 13-signature model, at roughly 90% sensitivity and just over 80% specificity.

This sequence was found in an adult man with Graves' hyperthyroidism. The material sequenced was peripheral blood or thyroid tissue (not recorded which). The V and J genes are TRBV25-1 and TRBJ1-2; D is unclear. The CDR3 sequence: CATNQATNYGYTF. The CDR3 DNA reads TGTGCCACCAACCAGGCGACTAACTATGGCTACACCTTC.